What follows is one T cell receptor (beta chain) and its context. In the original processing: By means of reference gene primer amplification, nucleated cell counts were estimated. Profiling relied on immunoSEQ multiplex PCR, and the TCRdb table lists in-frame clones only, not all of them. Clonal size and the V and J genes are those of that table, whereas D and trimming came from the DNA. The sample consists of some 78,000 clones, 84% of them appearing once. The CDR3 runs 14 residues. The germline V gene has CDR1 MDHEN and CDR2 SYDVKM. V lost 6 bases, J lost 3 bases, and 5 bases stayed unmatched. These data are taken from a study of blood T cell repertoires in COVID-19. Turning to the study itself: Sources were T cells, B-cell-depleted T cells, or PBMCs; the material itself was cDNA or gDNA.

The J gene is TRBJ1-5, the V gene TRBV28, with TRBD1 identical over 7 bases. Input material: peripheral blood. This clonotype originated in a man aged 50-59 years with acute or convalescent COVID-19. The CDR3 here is CASRPGQHNQPQHF. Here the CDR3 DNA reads TGTGCCAGCAGACCGGGACAGCACAATCAGCCCCAGCATTTT.